Listed here is a single TCR beta chain. Data came from immunoSEQ multiplex PCR; TCRdb stores just in-frame clones and leaves some out. The table records around 69,000 clones, just over 95% of them present only once. These data are taken from a study of cytomegalovirus exposure and HLA in healthy donors. Background on the study: The roughly 130 validation repertoires used the same platform as the 550 to 850 first-cohort repertoires (as reported by a later analysis).

The CDR3 loop spans 17 amino acids. Germline-derived CDR1 and CDR2 are SGHRS and YFSETQ. V shed 4 bases, J shed 1 base, and the junction held 9 bases outside the gene matches. The V call is TRBV5-1, the J call TRBJ2-3; 10 bases line up with TRBD2. This receptor was taken from a young woman in good health and CMV-seropositive. Sequenced material: PBMCs. In DNA, the CDR3 is TGCGCCAGCAGCGCATCCGCCGGGACTAGCGGCACAGATACGCAGTATTTT. Residues: CASSASAGTSGTDTQYF.